Following are 26 T cell receptor beta chains from one sample sequenced in a study of T cell responses to AZD1222 COVID-19 vaccine. Generated by immunoSEQ multiplex PCR, the TCRdb table keeps only in-frame clones and is missing some. The data show over 130,000 clones, with roughly 94% seen just once and roughly 1.3% held by the top ten. The specimen comprised peripheral blood, sampled on day 0 of AZD1222 vaccination. The receptors stem from an adult in good health.

The V gene is TRBV10-3, the J gene TRBJ2-3, with 7 bases fitting TRBD1. Germline V gene data show CDR1 as ENHRY and CDR2 as SYGVKD. V gave up 10 bases and J gave up 2 bases; unmatched junction bases: 6. The CDR3 extends over 13 amino acids. The chain's CDR3 is CATRQGSTDTQYF. In DNA, the CDR3 is TGTGCCACGAGACAGGGTTCCACAGATACGCAGTATTTT.

The V call is TRBV10-2, the J call TRBJ1-1; 12 bases match TRBD1. Germline-derived CDR1 and CDR2 are WSHSY and SAAADI. CDR3 size: 15 residues. The V gene end was trimmed by 2 bases and the J gene end by 5 bases; junction bases not matched to a gene: 3. Here the CDR3 DNA reads TGCGCCAGCAGTGAGCCGGGACAGGGGGCAACTGAAGCTTTCTTT. Amino acid sequence: CASSEPGQGATEAFF.

V is TRBV12-5 and J is TRBJ2-5; D perhaps matches TRBD2 (6 bases). CDR3 length: 13 residues. CDR1 LGHNT and CDR2 FRNRAP come from the germline V gene. In DNA form, the CDR3 reads TGTGACCGGGCAGGAGGGCTCCAAGAGACCCAGTACTTC. This gives the protein CDRAGGLQETQYF.

The rearrangement joins TRBV6-2 or TRBV6-3 to TRBJ2-3; 7 nucleotides agree with TRBD1. V was clipped by 2 bases and J by 2 bases; unmatched bases: 16. There are 19 residues in the CDR3. CDR1 and CDR2 (germline): MNHEY, SVGEGT. CDR3 residues: CASSYDGKRRGRVTDTQYF. DNA of the CDR3: TGTGCCAGCAGTTACGACGGTAAACGAAGGGGGCGCGTCACAGATACGCAGTATTTT.

The gene calls are TRBV18 and TRBJ1-6; perhaps TRBD1 as D (5 bases). The CDR3 runs to 18 residues. Looked up from germline, CDR1 is KGHSH and CDR2 is LQKENI. Trimming removed 6 bases at V and 4 bases at J, with 22 bases between. The CDR3 DNA is TGTGCCAGCTCCCACGACAGTGTGGGAAGGTGGTATAATTCACCCCTCCACTTT. It yields the protein CASSHDSVGRWYNSPLHF.

V is TRBV9 and J is TRBJ2-1; possible D gene TRBD2, 6 bases. This CDR3 is built from 17 residues. Trimming took off 0 bases at V and 3 bases at J, with 16 bases between the two ends. The germline V gene has CDR1 SGDLS and CDR2 YYNGEE. CDR3 loop: CASSVGIGGADYNEQFF. Written as DNA, the CDR3 is TGTGCCAGCAGCGTAGGAATAGGCGGGGCCGACTACAATGAGCAGTTCTTC.

V is TRBV24-1 and J is TRBJ2-2; D unclear. The V gene's germline CDR1 is KGHDR and CDR2 SFDVKD. This CDR3 is 12 amino acids long. Trimming took 4 bases from V and 1 from J, leaving 0 bases between them. CDR3 DNA: TGTGCCACCAGTGAGAACACCGGGGAGCTGTTTTTT. Its protein is CATSENTGELFF.

V usage is TRBV19 and J usage is TRBJ2-7; D uncertain. This CDR3 is built from 13 residues. Germline CDR1 is LNHDA and CDR2 is SQIVND (reference sequence). The V gene lost 5 bases and the J gene lost 5 bases, with 13 bases spanning the gap. CDR3 region: CASSSTEHDEQYV. The CDR3, as DNA: TGTGCCAGTAGTTCAACCGAACACGACGAGCAGTACGTC.

The J gene is TRBJ1-2, the V gene TRBV28; D call uncertain. CDR3 size: 11 residues. V dropped 8 bases and J dropped 6 bases, with 10 bases sitting between them. Germline values: CDR1 MDHEN, CDR2 SYDVKM. DNA of the CDR3: TGTGCCAGCTCCCCAGGAAATGGCTACACCTTC. Translated: CASSPGNGYTF.

The genes are TRBV7-9 and TRBJ2-2; D may match TRBD1 or TRBD2 (5 bases each). In germline, CDR1 is SEHNR, CDR2 FQNEAQ (reference sequence). The CDR3 extends over 15 amino acids. V was shortened by 6 bases and J by 1 base, with 12 bases between the two germline ends. The CDR3 loop is CASSSGTENTGELFF. CDR3 bases: TGTGCCAGCAGTTCCGGGACGGAGAACACCGGGGAGCTGTTTTTT.

This chain connects TRBV6-1 to TRBJ2-1, with 12 bases matching TRBD2. Looked up from germline, CDR1 is MNHNS and CDR2 is SASEGT. The ends lost 2 bases at V and 8 bases at J; junction bases unmatched: 1. This CDR3 is built from 14 residues. Here the CDR3 DNA reads TGTGCCAGCAGTGAACTAGCGGGGGGGCATGAGCAGTTCTTC. Encoded protein: CASSELAGGHEQFF.

The rearrangement links TRBV10-1 to TRBJ2-4, with a weak D call TRBD2 (6 bases). V was pared by 3 bases and J by 0 bases, with 6 bases between. The CDR3 has 14 amino acids. CDR1 WNHNN and CDR2 SYGVQD come from the germline V gene (reference sequence). The CDR3 sequence: CASSEAGAKNIQYF. Here the CDR3 DNA reads TGCGCCAGCAGTGAAGCGGGAGCCAAAAACATTCAGTACTTC.

By proportion, this clone is medium-sized. V and J are TRBV14 and TRBJ1-1; TRBD1 aligns across 7 bases. J lost 3 bases, V lost 0 bases, and 4 bases had no gene match. CDR3 length equals 15 residues. In germline, CDR1 is SGHDN, CDR2 FVKESK. CDR3: CASSQETGWDTEAFF. DNA for the CDR3: TGTGCCAGCAGCCAAGAGACAGGGTGGGACACTGAAGCTTTCTTT.

Points on this clone: Other nucleotide sequences in the sample specify the same CDR3. This rearrangement joins TRBV3-1 (or the pseudogene TRBV3-2) to TRBJ2-1; tentative D call: TRBD2 (6 bases). Germline V CDR1 and CDR2: LGHDT, YNNKEL (reference sequence). Trimming cost V 0 bases and J 0 bases, with 9 bases left between them. There are 16 residues in the CDR3. The CDR3 DNA reads as TGTGCCAGCAGCCAAGATGGGCGGGGCTCCTACAATGAGCAGTTCTTC. Its translation: CASSQDGRGSYNEQFF.

The chain links TRBV18 to TRBJ2-7; TRBD1 might be the D (6 bases). CDR3 length: 14 amino acids. CDR1 is KGHSH and CDR2 is LQKENI in the germline V gene. Trimming left V 3 bases short and J 3 bases short, with 12 bases between. CDR3 in DNA: TGTGCCAGCTCACCTCAGGGGTACCGCTACGAGCAGTACGTC. Encoded protein: CASSPQGYRYEQYV.

The sample holds one count of this clone. The chain couples TRBV7-2 to TRBJ1-2, with D perhaps matching TRBD1 (6 bases). The germline V and J ends were trimmed by 1 base and 4 bases, with 10 bases remaining between them. CDR1 SGHTA and CDR2 FQGNSA come from the germline V gene. This CDR3 region has 14 residues. CDR3 residues: CASSLGAGAYGYTF. The DNA of the CDR3 is TGTGCCAGCAGCTTAGGGGCAGGGGCCTATGGCTACACCTTC.

The sample holds one count of this clone. V and J are TRBV7-2 and TRBJ1-2, with TRBD1 matching 9 bases. The germline CDR1 and CDR2 sequences are SGHTA and FQGNSA. J was trimmed by 8 bases and V by 4 bases; bases with no gene match: 14. The CDR3 sequence is 16 residues long. The CDR3 DNA reads as TGTGCCAGCAGCTATCAGGGACAGGGACTCCTCCGGGGCTACACCTTC. Its protein is CASSYQGQGLLRGYTF.

The chain carries TRBV4-1 and TRBJ2-3, with 12 bases identical to TRBD2. This CDR3 has 15 residues. Trimming removed 4 bases from V and 6 bases from J; junction bases left unmatched: 5. Looked up from germline, CDR1 is MGHRA and CDR2 is YSYEKL. This CDR3 is CASSPTSGGYDTQYF. In DNA form, the CDR3 reads TGCGCCAGCAGCCCTACTAGCGGGGGGTACGATACGCAGTATTTT.

The chain combines TRBV20-1 with TRBJ1-5; no definite D call. Between the trimmed V and J ends, which lost 5 bases and 9 bases, there was a span of 26 bases. This CDR3 has 16 amino acids. Germline V lookup: CDR1 DFQATT, CDR2 SNEGSKA (reference sequence). CDR3 nucleotides: TGCAGTGCTGGTGAGGCGCGGACCGGGTCAGGTGGGCCCCAGCATTTT. Its translation is CSAGEARTGSGGPQHF.

This sequence joins TRBV5-4 and TRBJ2-1; possibly TRBD2 for D (5 bases). Germline assignment: CDR1 SGHNT and CDR2 YYREEE (reference sequence). CDR3 length: 14 amino acids. V gave up 3 bases and J gave up 0 bases, with 7 bases separating them. CDR3 loop: CASSYGDSYNEQFF. For the CDR3, the DNA is TGTGCCAGCAGCTACGGGGACTCCTACAATGAGCAGTTCTTC.

The chain employs TRBV6-2 or TRBV6-3 and TRBJ1-6; D is ambiguous. CDR1 and CDR2 (germline): MNHEY, SVGEGT. Between the trimmed V and J ends, which lost 3 bases and 4 bases, there was a span of 7 bases. This CDR3 contains 14 residues. The CDR3 sequence: CASSYGEYNSPLHF. For the CDR3, the DNA is TGTGCCAGCAGTTATGGGGAGTATAATTCACCCCTCCACTTT.

The V call is TRBV11-2, the J call TRBJ1-6; 9 bases are a match to TRBD1. The length of the CDR3 is 16 residues. CDR1 SGHAT and CDR2 FQNNGV come from the germline V gene. V was clipped by 5 bases and J by 7 bases; unmatched bases: 9. CDR3 sequence reads: CASSLNPGQGNSPLHF. The CDR3 nucleotides read TGTGCCAGCAGCCTGAATCCGGGACAGGGCAATTCACCCCTCCACTTT.

The J gene is TRBJ1-4, the V gene TRBV6-5; D ambiguous. Trimming removed 0 bases at V and 3 bases at J, with 8 bases between. Germline lookup yields CDR1 MNHEY and CDR2 SVGAGI. This CDR3 contains 15 residues. CDR3 nucleotides: TGTGCCAGCAGTTACTCGGGTCAGGCTAATGAAAAACTGTTTTTT. Its protein product is CASSYSGQANEKLFF.

This chain joins TRBV2 and TRBJ2-5; D possibly corresponds to TRBD2 (6 bases). The CDR3 is 13 residues long. Germline V gene lookup returns CDR1 SNHLY and CDR2 FYNNEI. The V end lost 10 bases, the J end lost 1 base, and 13 bases lay between the germline ends. DNA of the CDR3: TGTGCCACCTCCGGGACTGGCCAAGAGACCCAGTACTTC. Translating it yields CATSGTGQETQYF.

The chain carries TRBV7-3 and TRBJ2-3, with 9 bases aligning to TRBD2. The CDR3 extends over 16 amino acids. V was clipped by 1 base and J by 3 bases; unmatched bases: 5. Germline CDR1 SGHTA, CDR2 FQGTGA. The CDR3 sequence is CASSLRGTSTTDTQYF. Here the CDR3 DNA reads TGTGCCAGCAGCTTAAGGGGGACTAGCACTACAGATACGCAGTATTTT.

V is TRBV6-1 and J is TRBJ1-1; 9 bases line up with TRBD1. CDR1 is MNHNS, CDR2 SASEGT, per germline. The CDR3 is 15 residues long. V shed 2 bases, J shed 4 bases, and the junction held 5 bases outside the gene matches. CDR3 amino acids: CASSERPTGGTEAFF. In DNA form, the CDR3 reads TGTGCCAGCAGTGAACGCCCGACAGGGGGCACTGAAGCTTTCTTT.